These 30 T cell receptor beta chains came from one sample sequenced in a study of cytomegalovirus exposure and HLA in healthy donors. The method was immunoSEQ multiplex PCR; TCRdb's version includes in-frame clones alone and lacks a portion of them. The sample includes tens of thousands of clones, 90% to 95% seen only once; the top ten take about 1.4%. What was sequenced was PBMCs. The receptors originated from a young man in good health and CMV-seropositive.

The chain carries TRBV18 and TRBJ2-2; 7 bases match TRBD1. Germline V gene data show CDR1 as KGHSH and CDR2 as LQKENI. V was pared by 5 bases and J by 3 bases, with 3 bases of the junction left unmatched. The CDR3 has 14 residues. The CDR3 spells CASSTGVDTGELFF. CDR3 nucleotide sequence: TGTGCCAGCTCAACAGGGGTGGACACCGGGGAGCTGTTTTTT.

A word on this clone: Germline and junction disagree at one end, which may indicate a read error. The chain joins TRBV9 to TRBJ2-7; D call uncertain. The germline gives CDR1 SGDLS, CDR2 YYNGEE. This CDR3 spans 14 amino acids. The CDR3 loop reads CASSVGFGSNEQYF. CDR3 nucleotides: TGTGCCAGCAGCGTAGGTTTTGGCTCCAACGAGCAGTACTTC.

The gene calls are TRBV7-9 and TRBJ1-1; 7 nucleotides agree with TRBD1. The J segment lost 0 bases and the V segment lost 6 bases, leaving 7 bases of the junction unmatched. The CDR3 extends over 15 amino acids. Germline V gene lookup returns CDR1 SEHNR and CDR2 FQNEAQ (reference sequence). CDR3 coding DNA: TGTGCCAGCAGTCGAGACAGGGCCATGAACACTGAAGCTTTCTTT. Protein product: CASSRDRAMNTEAFF.

The CDR3 coding sequence is TGTGCCAGCGGCCAGGGGGCGGTTGAGCAGTTCTTC. Protein sequence: CASGQGAVEQFF. This chain joins TRBV27 and TRBJ2-1, with TRBD1 identical over 8 bases. Unmatched junction bases numbered 6, after V lost 8 bases and J lost 9 bases. Germline V gives CDR1 MNHEY, CDR2 SMNVEV (reference sequence). The CDR3 length is 12 residues.

The V gene is TRBV29-1, the J gene TRBJ2-5, with D possibly matching TRBD1 (7 bases). The germline CDR1 and CDR2 sequences are SQVTM and ANQGSEA. The ends were cut back, 6 bases at V and 3 bases at J, with 14 bases in the middle. The CDR3 is 13 amino acids. CDR3 DNA sequence: TGCAGCGTGGGTCAGGGGGGAGAAGAGACCCAGTACTTC. Amino acid sequence: CSVGQGGEETQYF.

Here the CDR3 reads CAGLTLLAKNIQYF. DNA of the CDR3: TGTGCCGGCCTGACTTTATTAGCCAAAAACATTCAGTACTTC. The genes are TRBV19 and TRBJ2-4; D remains unclear. V dropped 11 bases and J dropped 0 bases, with 14 bases sitting between them. The V gene's germline CDR1 is LNHDA and CDR2 SQIVND (reference sequence). There are 14 residues in the CDR3.

The rearrangement uses TRBV4-1 and TRBJ1-1; perhaps TRBD1 as D (6 bases). Between the trimmed V and J ends, which lost 3 bases and 1 base, there was a span of 15 bases. Germline CDR1 and CDR2: MGHRA and YSYEKL. This CDR3 comprises 16 residues. CDR3: CASSQPRSRGNTEAFF. In nucleotides, the CDR3 is TGCGCCAGCAGCCAGCCCCGGAGCAGGGGGAACACTGAAGCTTTCTTT.

The chain employs TRBV27 and TRBJ2-1; 10 bases are shared with TRBD2. Unmatched junction bases numbered 10, after V lost 0 bases and J lost 5 bases. CDR3 length: 18 amino acids. CDR1 MNHEY and CDR2 SMNVEV come from the germline V gene (reference sequence). The CDR3 DNA follows: TGTGCCAGCAGTTTATCGGGTCTAGCGGGAGTGGTCCACAATGAGCAGTTCTTC. It codes for CASSLSGLAGVVHNEQFF.

The V gene is TRBV6-6, the J gene TRBJ2-2; 7 bases are shared with TRBD1. Germline loops: CDR1 MNHNY, CDR2 SVGAGI (reference sequence). Trimming cost V 5 bases and J 4 bases; bases outside gene matches: 7. The CDR3 runs to 15 residues. The CDR3 bases are TGTGCCAGCAGTCACAGACAGGGCAGCACCGGGGAGCTGTTTTTT. Translating gives CASSHRQGSTGELFF.

This clone was observed a single time. V is TRBV9 and J is TRBJ2-2, with D maybe TRBD2 (5 bases). Trimming took 8 bases from V and 5 from J, leaving 13 bases between them. The CDR3 length is 13 residues. Germline-derived CDR1 and CDR2 are SGDLS and YYNGEE. CDR3: CASSEGWTGELFF. The CDR3 nucleotides read TGTGCCAGTTCTGAGGGATGGACCGGGGAGCTGTTTTTT.

This chain joins TRBV9 and TRBJ2-2, with D uncertain. V shed 0 bases and J shed 6 bases, with 15 bases lying between them. CDR1 is SGDLS and CDR2 is YYNGEE in the germline V gene. The CDR3 is 16 residues long. The CDR3 sequence is CASSVGGGEVAGELFF. The CDR3 DNA reads TGTGCCAGCAGCGTAGGTGGCGGAGAAGTGGCCGGGGAGCTGTTTTTT.

This rearrangement joins TRBV10-1 to TRBJ2-1, with 10 bases identical to TRBD2. Per the germline V gene, CDR1 is WNHNN and CDR2 is SYGVQD (reference sequence). V dropped 0 bases and J dropped 8; count of bases not matched to a gene: 10. The CDR3 consists of 17 residues. The CDR3 DNA sequence: TGCGCCAGCAGTGAGTCGGGGCCTAGCGGGGGACGCGATGAGCAGTTCTTC. It encodes CASSESGPSGGRDEQFF.

The chain joins TRBV19 to TRBJ2-1, with a tentative D call TRBD1 (6 bases). CDR1 is LNHDA, CDR2 SQIVND, per germline (reference sequence). The V and J ends lost 5 bases and 1 base respectively, with 12 bases between them. This CDR3 spans 15 amino acids. Here the CDR3 DNA reads TGTGCCAGTAGTTGGTCGGGGACATCCTACAATGAGCAGTTCTTC. Its protein product is CASSWSGTSYNEQFF.

On this clone itself: This sample also contains other DNA sequences that code for the same CDR3. This chain links TRBV9 with TRBJ2-1; TRBD1 is a possible D gene (5 bases). The germline gives CDR1 SGDLS, CDR2 YYNGEE. V was cut by 0 bases and J by 4 bases, with 11 bases left in between. The CDR3 runs 15 residues. CDR3 residues: CASSVGGRAYNEQFF. CDR3 nucleotide sequence: TGTGCCAGCAGCGTAGGGGGCAGGGCTTACAATGAGCAGTTCTTC.

The rearrangement links TRBV27 to TRBJ2-1, with 10 bases that match TRBD2. The CDR3 is made up of 18 amino acids. V dropped 3 bases and J dropped 1; count of bases not matched to a gene: 9. Germline CDR1 reads MNHEY; CDR2 reads SMNVEV (reference sequence). The CDR3 protein is CASSLSPILAGSYNEQFF. DNA of the CDR3: TGTGCCAGCAGTTTGTCCCCCATACTAGCGGGGTCCTACAATGAGCAGTTCTTC.

This chain links TRBV25-1 with TRBJ1-5, with TRBD1 as a possible D gene (5 bases). Between the trimmed V and J ends, which lost 1 base and 4 bases, there was a span of 14 bases. The CDR3 runs to 16 residues. Germline V lookup: CDR1 MGHDK, CDR2 SYGVNS. CDR3 nucleotide sequence: TGTGCCAGCAGTGAATTAGTAGGGGAAGGGAATCAGCCCCAGCATTTT. As protein: CASSELVGEGNQPQHF. The full variable domain, with the rest looked up from reference TRBV25-1 and TRBJ1-5, is EADIYQTPRYLVIGTGKKITLECSQTMGHDKMYWYQQDPGMELHLIHYSYGVNSTEKGDLSSESTVSRIRTEHFPLTLESARPSHTSQYLCASSELVGEGNQPQHFGDGTRLSIL.

The CDR3 loop reads CASSLPGGINYGYTF. The CDR3 bases are TGTGCCAGCAGTTTGCCAGGGGGGATTAACTATGGCTACACCTTC. The chain employs TRBV28 and TRBJ1-2, with 7 nucleotides matching TRBD1. Germline assignment: CDR1 MDHEN and CDR2 SYDVKM. V dropped 3 bases and J dropped 1; count of bases not matched to a gene: 5. CDR3 length equals 15 residues.

The chain carries TRBV23-1 and TRBJ1-2, with 7 bases identical to TRBD1. TRBV23-1 is given ORF status, its function remaining uncertain. J gave up 0 bases and V 7 bases, and 11 bases lay outside the gene matches. The CDR3 runs to 16 residues. The CDR3 DNA follows: TGCGCCAGCACAAAAGTTCCGGGACAGACTAACTATGGCTACACCTTC. This sequence encodes CASTKVPGQTNYGYTF.

This chain uses TRBV14 with TRBJ2-5, with no clear D. V gave up 3 bases and J gave up 2 bases, with 19 bases separating them. Looked up from germline, CDR1 is SGHDN and CDR2 is FVKESK. This CDR3 is built from 17 residues. CDR3 nucleotide sequence: TGTGCCAGCAGCCATGGTCTATATCATCCAGGTCAAGAGACCCAGTACTTC. Encoded protein: CASSHGLYHPGQETQYF.

The rearrangement links TRBV7-2 to TRBJ1-2; maybe TRBD1 (5 bases). CDR1 and CDR2 (germline): SGHTA, FQGNSA. This CDR3 has 14 amino acids. Trimming pared 1 base from V and 0 bases from J, leaving 6 bases between. The CDR3 here is CASSLDRPNYGYTF. The DNA of the CDR3 is TGTGCCAGCAGCTTAGACAGGCCTAACTATGGCTACACCTTC.

This chain joins TRBV6-6 and TRBJ2-1; 10 bases line up with TRBD2. Germline V gene sequence: CDR1 MNHNY, CDR2 SVGAGI (reference sequence). The CDR3 extends over 15 amino acids. V was pared by 6 bases and J by 7 bases, with 9 bases of the junction left unmatched. CDR3 nucleotides: TGTGCCAGCAGGCCGCTAGCGGGAGTTGGGAATGAGCAGTTCTTC. Its protein is CASRPLAGVGNEQFF.

V usage is TRBV29-1 and J usage is TRBJ2-3; tentatively, D is TRBD1 (6 bases). The CDR3 extends over 15 amino acids. Per the germline V gene, CDR1 is SQVTM and CDR2 is ANQGSEA. V dropped 4 bases and J dropped 2 bases, with 16 bases sitting between them. CDR3 loop: CSVVPPGQYTDTQYF. The CDR3 coding sequence is TGCAGCGTTGTACCCCCCGGACAGTACACAGATACGCAGTATTTT.

V and J are TRBV18 and TRBJ1-1; possibly TRBD1 for D (5 bases). Between the trimmed V and J ends, which lost 4 bases and 11 bases, there was a span of 17 bases. There are 13 residues in the CDR3. CDR1 is KGHSH and CDR2 is LQKENI in the germline V gene. CDR3 nucleotide sequence: TGTGCCAGCTCACTGGGGGACCCTGGGGGGGCTTTCTTT. Protein product: CASSLGDPGGAFF.

The chain carries TRBV7-6 and TRBJ2-1; D might be TRBD2 (6 bases). Germline V gene lookup returns CDR1 SGHVS and CDR2 FNYEAQ. Trimming removed 3 bases from V and 7 bases from J, with 16 bases in between. This CDR3 spans 15 amino acids. The CDR3 sequence: CASSLGGRLVNEQFF. The CDR3 DNA sequence: TGTGCCAGCAGCTTGGGGGGACGACTAGTAAATGAGCAGTTCTTC.

The rearrangement joins TRBV7-9 to TRBJ2-3; D ambiguous. V lost 2 bases and J 1 base, leaving 7 bases between the germline ends. The length of the CDR3 is 14 residues. The germline V gene encodes CDR1 SEHNR and CDR2 FQNEAQ (reference sequence). The DNA of the CDR3 is TGTGCCAGCAGCTTATTGTCAGGCACAGATACGCAGTATTTT. It translates to CASSLLSGTDTQYF.

The chain is built from TRBV5-5 and TRBJ2-1, with 8 bases that match TRBD2. CDR1 is SGHKS, CDR2 YYEKEE, per germline (reference sequence). V lost 0 bases and J lost 5; bases outside the gene matches: 13. The CDR3 has 18 amino acids. In DNA form, the CDR3 reads TGTGCCAGCAGCTTGGCAGTAGCGGGGAGTCTGTTGGACAATGAGCAGTTCTTC. Translated: CASSLAVAGSLLDNEQFF.

The chain uses TRBV5-1 and TRBJ2-7; tentative D call: TRBD1 (6 bases). The germline V gene encodes CDR1 SGHRS and CDR2 YFSETQ. The CDR3 spans 14 residues. Trimming stripped 0 bases from V and 3 bases from J, with 10 bases between. The CDR3 region is CASSLDRQDYEQYF. For the CDR3, the DNA is TGCGCCAGCAGCTTGGACAGACAGGACTACGAGCAGTACTTC.

This chain links TRBV7-2 with TRBJ1-3; no firm D call. The CDR3 length is 14 residues. Trimming removed 5 bases from V and 7 bases from J, with 15 bases in between. CDR1 SGHTA and CDR2 FQGNSA come from the germline V gene. The CDR3 nucleotides are TGTGCCAGCAGCGCCAGGACTGCCAGGAACACCATATATTTT. It translates to CASSARTARNTIYF.

This clone was observed once. The genes are TRBV11-2 and TRBJ2-5; 10 nucleotides align to TRBD1. The CDR3 extends over 17 amino acids. The germline V gene has CDR1 SGHAT and CDR2 FQNNGV. The J segment lost 6 bases and the V segment lost 1 base, leaving 11 bases of the junction unmatched. In nucleotides, the CDR3 is TGTGCCAGCAGCTTAGCTTTTCGTGGACAGGGGGTCCAGACCCAGTACTTC. Residues: CASSLAFRGQGVQTQYF.

The chain combines TRBV18 with TRBJ2-3, with 10 bases lining up with TRBD2. CDR3 length: 18 residues. V gave up 4 bases and J gave up 0 bases; unmatched junction bases: 10. The germline V gene has CDR1 KGHSH and CDR2 LQKENI. Written as DNA, the CDR3 is TGTGCCAGCTCACGGACCGGGACTAGCGTTACTAGCACAGATACGCAGTATTTT. This translates into CASSRTGTSVTSTDTQYF.